This T cell receptor beta chain appears in the sequencing data of a study of OX40 agonist ivuxolimab in advanced cancers. Background for the entire study: Ivuxolimab, which targeted the costimulatory receptor OX40 (CD134), was an agonistic, fully human IgG2 monoclonal antibody. Intravenous ivuxolimab was administered to patients every 2 weeks at six dose levels: 0.01, 0.1, 0.3, 1.5, 3 and 10 mg/kg. Of the approximately 50 patients in dose escalation, about 20 had hepatocellular carcinoma, about 15 had melanoma, 9 had renal cell carcinoma and 9 had head and neck cancer. In the dose-escalation cohort, 82.7% of patients were male, and the mean age was approximately 64 years, with a range of roughly 20 to 79. Prior anti-PD-1, anti-PD-L1 or anti-CTLA-4 therapy was permitted, and about two fifths of dose-escalation patients had received checkpoint inhibitors. Partial responses occurred in three dose-escalation patients: two with cutaneous melanoma and one with hepatocellular carcinoma. Peripheral TCRbeta sequencing aimed to test whether ivuxolimab altered TCR sequence diversity and caused clonal T-cell expansion. The paper covers the monotherapy dose-escalation part of the phase I ivuxolimab trial, which included N of about 50 patients. Here is what the overall study found, with its caveats: Antigen specificity was not determined for the clonally expanded peripheral T cells. Low levels of normalized T-cell clonal expansion were also seen in some nonresponding patients. At doses of 0.1 to 3.0 mg/kg, clonal expansion of both CD4+ and CD8+ T cells in blood was seen between baseline and week 6. In the 0.1-3.0 mg/kg groups, partial responders had among the lowest normalized peripheral clonal expansion, particularly in CD8+ T cells. On average, CD8+ T cells showed more expanded clones than CD4+ T cells after ivuxolimab.

As for this clone: It lacks a known antigen. No base quality information exists; no much larger clone differs at one position.

Genomic DNA was extracted from sorted cells for sequencing of the TCRbeta CDR3 region. The immunoSEQ Assay was used for sequencing of TCRbeta CDR3 regions. TCRdb took this table from immuneACCESS and kept in-frame rearrangements with V and J called. Such tables lack part of the clones; where checked against another copy, unresolved V genes explain under half of the gap, and the rest is unexplained. Here the sample has fewer than 90,000 clones; about 93% occur a single time. The ten largest account for around 6% of the sample. Looking up the germline V gene (reference sequence) yields CDR1 MNHEY and CDR2 SMNVEV. The germline V end is reduced by 2 bases and the J end by 1 base; junction bases left unmatched: 3. From cysteine to phenylalanine, the CDR3 is 15 amino acids long. Just the 45-base CDR3 DNA is kept, in frame starting at base 1. The trial excluded patients who had a history of autoimmune disease or were on systemic immunosuppression. In every dose cohort, peripheral blood was drawn for TCR sequencing at baseline, cycle 4 day 1, and cycle 7 day 1. Samples were obtained from an open-label, multicenter, first-in-human phase I dose-escalation trial of ivuxolimab. Adults with locally advanced or metastatic head and neck squamous cell, hepatocellular, melanoma or renal cell carcinoma were enrolled in the trial. Before TCR sequencing, CD4+ T cells and CD8+ T cells were sorted from peripheral blood as separate populations.

The chain joins TRBV27 to TRBJ2-7; TRBD2 agrees with 9 junctional bases. Source: CD4+ or CD8+ T cells sorted from blood, taken in a trial of the OX40 agonist ivuxolimab. This sequence was found in an adult with an advanced solid tumor such as melanoma, head and neck, liver or kidney cancer. DNA sequence: TGTGCCAGCAGTTTAAGTAGCGGGAGTTCCTACGAGCAGTACTTC. It encodes CASSLSSGSSYEQYF.